A selection of T cell receptor beta chains follows, all from one sample in a study of CD8 T cells in ankylosing spondylitis. TCRdb fed the 5' RACE reads into MiXCR, producing one record per CDR3 protein. This table has 220,000 or so distinct CDR3 sequences, 10% to 13% appearing once. The sequencing sample was made of blood, either unsorted or a sorted T cell fraction (not recorded which). The receptor set was obtained from a male donor with ankylosing spondylitis or in good health (not recorded which). CDR3s include the opening cysteine and the closing phenylalanine or tryptophan. Fields, in order: J gene, clone size, V gene, D gene, CDR3 DNA, CDR3 protein. D genes are given only for firm matches. Clone size appears in some rows only: once, few, many, or a class for an expanded clone.

TRBJ2-1,many,TRBV20-1,TRBD2,TGCAGTGCTCTGACAGCGGGGGGGCACAATGAGCAGTTCTTC,CSALTAGGHNEQFF
TRBJ2-1,.,TRBV28,TRBD2,TGTGCCAGCAGTGTCCTAGCGGGGGGGCTTTATGAGCAGTTCTTC,CASSVLAGGLYEQFF
TRBJ1-2,many,TRBV5-1,.,TGCGCCAGCAGCTTGTTTCGCGGCTATGGCTACACCTTC,CASSLFRGYGYTF
TRBJ2-3,many,TRBV7-2,.,TGTGCCAGCAGCTTCGGTTCTCCGGGGGATACGCAGTATTTT,CASSFGSPGDTQYF
TRBJ2-1,.,TRBV4-2,TRBD2,TGTGCCAGCAGCCAAGAAATCTTTCGGTCCAGCGGGGGGGCAAATGAGCAGTTCTTC,CASSQEIFRSSGGANEQFF
TRBJ1-1,.,TRBV5-1,.,TGCGCCAGCAGCTTGGAGGGGATGAACACTGAAGCTTTCTTT,CASSLEGMNTEAFF
TRBJ2-1,.,TRBV5-1,.,TGCGCCAGCAGCAGCGACAATTCGGGGGTCAATGAGCAGTTCTTC,CASSSDNSGVNEQFF
TRBJ2-5,.,TRBV15,TRBD1,TGTGCCACCGGGGCGGACAGGGGCCTACGTGGGACCCAGTACTTC,CATGADRGLRGTQYF
TRBJ2-3,few,TRBV6-2/TRBV6-3,TRBD1,TGTGCCAGCAGTCCCAGGACAGGGAGCACAGATACGCAGTATTTT,CASSPRTGSTDTQYF
TRBJ2-5,many,TRBV20-1,.,TGCAGTGCTAGGAGGGCAGCGGATGGCTTCCAAGAGACCCAGTACTTC,CSARRAADGFQETQYF
TRBJ1-2,few,TRBV3-1,TRBD1,TGTGCCAGCAGCCACCTAGACAGGGGGGATGGCTACACCTTC,CASSHLDRGDGYTF
TRBJ2-1,many,TRBV11-2,TRBD2,TGTGCCAGCAGCTTAGGAGTCACTAGCGGGCCACCTAGCTCCTACAATGAGCAGTTCTTC,CASSLGVTSGPPSSYNEQFF
TRBJ1-1,few,TRBV12-3/TRBV12-4,.,TGTGCCAGCAGTTCCGAGAGAGGACAGAGGAACACTGAAGCTTTCTTT,CASSSERGQRNTEAFF
TRBJ2-1,many,TRBV10-3,.,TGTGCCATCAGTGAGCCAAAAGGGCCCAAACAGGATGAGCAGTTCTTC,CAISEPKGPKQDEQFF
TRBJ1-1,many,TRBV28,.,TGTGCCAGCAGCCGCAAACGTTCTGGGGGCGCTTTGAACACTGAAGCTTTCTTT,CASSRKRSGGALNTEAFF